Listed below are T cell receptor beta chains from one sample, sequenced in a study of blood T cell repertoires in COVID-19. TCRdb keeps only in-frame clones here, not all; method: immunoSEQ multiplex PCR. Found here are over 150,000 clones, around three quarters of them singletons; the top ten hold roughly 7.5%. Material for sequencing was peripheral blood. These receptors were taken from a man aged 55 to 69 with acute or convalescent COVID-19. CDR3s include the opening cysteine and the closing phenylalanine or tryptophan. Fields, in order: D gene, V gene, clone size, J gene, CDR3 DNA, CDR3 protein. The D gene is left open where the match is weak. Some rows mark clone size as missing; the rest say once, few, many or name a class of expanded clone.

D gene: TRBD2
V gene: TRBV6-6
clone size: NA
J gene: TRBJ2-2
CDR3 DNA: TGTGCCAGCAGTTCCGGTGGGAGGGATACCGGGGAGCTGTTTTTT
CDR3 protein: CASSSGGRDTGELFF

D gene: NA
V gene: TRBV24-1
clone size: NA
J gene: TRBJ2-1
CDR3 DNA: TGTGCCACCAGGGCAGGGGTGGTCGATGAGCAGTTCTTC
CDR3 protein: CATRAGVVDEQFF

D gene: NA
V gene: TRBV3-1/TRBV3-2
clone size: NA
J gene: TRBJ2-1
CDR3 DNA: TGTGCCAGCAGCCAAGACGGTTTTTCCTACAATGAGCAGTTCTTC
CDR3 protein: CASSQDGFSYNEQFF

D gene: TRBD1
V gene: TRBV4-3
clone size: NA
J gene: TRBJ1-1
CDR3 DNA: TGCGCCAGCAGCCAAGATGAGGGGGCGGACACTGAAGCTTTCTTT
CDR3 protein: CASSQDEGADTEAFF

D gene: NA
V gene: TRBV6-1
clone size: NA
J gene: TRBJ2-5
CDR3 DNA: TGTGCCAGCAGAGAAGTGGGGGCTGGGGAGACCCAGTACTTC
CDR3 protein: CASREVGAGETQYF

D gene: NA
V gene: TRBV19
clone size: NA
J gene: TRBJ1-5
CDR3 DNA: TGTGCCAGTACCCCCGGGGGGGCAGGACAGCCCCAGCATTTT
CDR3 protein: CASTPGGAGQPQHF

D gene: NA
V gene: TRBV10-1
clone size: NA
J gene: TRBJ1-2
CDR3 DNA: TGCGCCAGCAGTGAGCACAGTAATTATGGCTACACCTTC
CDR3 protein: CASSEHSNYGYTF

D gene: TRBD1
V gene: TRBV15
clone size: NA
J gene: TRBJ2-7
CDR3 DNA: TGTGCCACCAGCAGAGATGTGGGACAGCTATCCTACGAGCAGTACTTC
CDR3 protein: CATSRDVGQLSYEQYF

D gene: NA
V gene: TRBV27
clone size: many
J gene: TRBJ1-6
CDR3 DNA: TGTGCCAGCAGTTTTATAAATTCACCCCTCCACTTT
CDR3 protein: CASSFINSPLHF

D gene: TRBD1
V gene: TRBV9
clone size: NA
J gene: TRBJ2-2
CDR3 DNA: TGTGCCAGCAGCGCGGGACAGGGGGCGTCCGGGGAGCTGTTTTTT
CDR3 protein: CASSAGQGASGELFF

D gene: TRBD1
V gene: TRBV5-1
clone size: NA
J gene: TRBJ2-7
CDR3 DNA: TGCGCCAGCAGCGAAACAGGGGCCTACGAGCAGTACTTC
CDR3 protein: CASSETGAYEQYF

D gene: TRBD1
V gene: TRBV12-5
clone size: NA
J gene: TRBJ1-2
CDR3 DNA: TGTGCTAGTGGTTTGGACCCGACAGGGCTCTATGGCTACACCTTC
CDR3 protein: CASGLDPTGLYGYTF

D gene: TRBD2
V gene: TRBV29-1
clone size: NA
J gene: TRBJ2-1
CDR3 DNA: TGCAGCGTTGAAGATATTGCTAGCGGGTACAATGAGCAGTTCTTC
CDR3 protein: CSVEDIASGYNEQFF

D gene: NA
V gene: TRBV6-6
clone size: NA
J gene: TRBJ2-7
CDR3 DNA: TGTGCCAGCACTCCTGACAGATCCTACGAGCAGTACTTC
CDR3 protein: CASTPDRSYEQYF

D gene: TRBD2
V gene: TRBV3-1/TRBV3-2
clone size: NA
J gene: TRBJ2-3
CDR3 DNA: TGTGCCAGCAGCCAAGATGCAACTAGCGGGGGTTACGATACGCAGTATTTT
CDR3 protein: CASSQDATSGGYDTQYF

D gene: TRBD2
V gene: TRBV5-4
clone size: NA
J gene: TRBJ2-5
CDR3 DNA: TGTGCCAGCAGCCGCTCCGGGAGGGAGACCCAGTACTTC
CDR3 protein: CASSRSGRETQYF

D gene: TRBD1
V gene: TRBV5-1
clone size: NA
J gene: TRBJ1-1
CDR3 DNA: TGCGCCAGCAGCTTGGCGGTGACAGGGGGTACTGAAGCTTTCTTT
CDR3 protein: CASSLAVTGGTEAFF

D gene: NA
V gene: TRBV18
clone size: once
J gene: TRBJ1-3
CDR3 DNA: TGTGCCAGCTCACCGAACAGGGCGGATGGAAACACCATATATTTT
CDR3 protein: CASSPNRADGNTIYF

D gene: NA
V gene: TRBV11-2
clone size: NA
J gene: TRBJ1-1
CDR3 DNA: TGTGCCAGCAGCTTACTTCAAGGAGGGACTGAAGCTTTCTTT
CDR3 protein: CASSLLQGGTEAFF

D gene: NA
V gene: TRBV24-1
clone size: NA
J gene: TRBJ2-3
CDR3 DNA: TGTGCCACCAGTGGGACAACCGTAGGCACAGATACGCAGTATTTT
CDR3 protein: CATSGTTVGTDTQYF

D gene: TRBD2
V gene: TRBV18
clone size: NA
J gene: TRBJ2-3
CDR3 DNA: TGTGCCAGCTCACCAGTCCTAGCGGGGGGAACAGATACGCAGTATTTT
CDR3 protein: CASSPVLAGGTDTQYF

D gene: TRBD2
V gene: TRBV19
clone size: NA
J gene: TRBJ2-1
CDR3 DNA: TGTGCCAGTAGTATCGGACTAGCGGGGTCCGATGAGCAGTTCTTC
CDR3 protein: CASSIGLAGSDEQFF

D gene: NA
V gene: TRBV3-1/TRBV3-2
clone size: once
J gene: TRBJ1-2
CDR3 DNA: TGTGCCAGCAGCCAAGAGCCGGGAAACAGGGCTAACTATGGCTACACCTTC
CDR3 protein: CASSQEPGNRANYGYTF

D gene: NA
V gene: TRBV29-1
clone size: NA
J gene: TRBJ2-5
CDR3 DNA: TGCAGCGTTGGGGGGGGGACAAGGATAGAGGAAGAGACCCAGTACTTC
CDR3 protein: CSVGGGTRIEEETQYF

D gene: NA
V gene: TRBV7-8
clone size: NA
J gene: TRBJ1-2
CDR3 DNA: TGTGCCAGCAGCTTAGTAGGTCAGGGTAACTATGGCTACACCTTC
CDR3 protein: CASSLVGQGNYGYTF

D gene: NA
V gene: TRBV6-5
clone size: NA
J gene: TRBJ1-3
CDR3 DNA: TGTGCCAGCAGTTACTCGAGTAGGAGCTCTGGAAACACCATATATTTT
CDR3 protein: CASSYSSRSSGNTIYF

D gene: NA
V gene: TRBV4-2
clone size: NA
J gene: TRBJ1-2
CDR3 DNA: TGTGCCAGCAGCCTCCTCGGAGGGAAGGGTTATGGCTACACCTTC
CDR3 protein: CASSLLGGKGYGYTF

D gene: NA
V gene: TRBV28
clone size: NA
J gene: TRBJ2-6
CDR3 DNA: TGTGCCAGCAGCCCGGGACAATTCTCTGGGGCCAACGTCCTGACTTTC
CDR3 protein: CASSPGQFSGANVLTF

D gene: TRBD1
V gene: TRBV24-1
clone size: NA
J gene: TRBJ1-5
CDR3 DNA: TGTGCCACCAGTGAGACAGGGTTATGGGATCAGCCCCAGCATTTT
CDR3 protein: CATSETGLWDQPQHF

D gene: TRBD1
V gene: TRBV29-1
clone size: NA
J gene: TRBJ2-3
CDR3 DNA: TGCAGCGTTTCTCACTGGACAGGCGCTAGCACAGATACGCAGTATTTT
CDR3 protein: CSVSHWTGASTDTQYF

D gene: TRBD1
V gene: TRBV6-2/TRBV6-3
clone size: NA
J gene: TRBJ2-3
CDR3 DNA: TGTGCCAGCAGTTACCTACCAGGGGGCTACACAGATACGCAGTATTTT
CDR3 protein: CASSYLPGGYTDTQYF

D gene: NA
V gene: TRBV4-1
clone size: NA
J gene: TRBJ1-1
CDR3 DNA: TGCGCCAGCAGCCTCCAATATAACAGGGTGGCTGAAGCTTTCTTT
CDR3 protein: CASSLQYNRVAEAFF

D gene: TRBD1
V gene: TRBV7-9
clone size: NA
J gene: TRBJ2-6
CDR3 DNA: TGTGCCAGCAGCTCACAGGGGGCGACTGGGGCCAACGTCCTGACTTTC
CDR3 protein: CASSSQGATGANVLTF

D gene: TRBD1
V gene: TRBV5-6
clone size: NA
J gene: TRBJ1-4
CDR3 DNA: TGTGCCAGCAGCCCCGGGACAGGGGTCGATGAAAAACTGTTTTTT
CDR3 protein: CASSPGTGVDEKLFF

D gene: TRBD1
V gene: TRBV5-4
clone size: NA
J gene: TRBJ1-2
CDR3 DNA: TGTGCCAGCAGCGGGAGGACAGGCGTGATTGGCTATGGCTACACCTTC
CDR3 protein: CASSGRTGVIGYGYTF

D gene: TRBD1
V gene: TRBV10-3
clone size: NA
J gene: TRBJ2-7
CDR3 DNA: TGTGCCGCAAGGCCGACAGGGAACCACGAGCAGTACTTC
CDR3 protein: CAARPTGNHEQYF

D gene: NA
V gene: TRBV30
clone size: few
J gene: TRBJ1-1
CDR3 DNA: TGTGCCTGGAGTTCAAGAGGACTTGGAATCTCTGAAGCTTTCTTT
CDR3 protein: CAWSSRGLGISEAFF

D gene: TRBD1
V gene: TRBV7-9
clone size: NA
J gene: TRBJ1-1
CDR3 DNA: TGTGCCAGCAGCTTTGGACAGGCGGTGAACACTGAAGCTTTCTTT
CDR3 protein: CASSFGQAVNTEAFF

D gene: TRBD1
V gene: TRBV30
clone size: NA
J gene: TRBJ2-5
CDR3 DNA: TGTGCCTGGAGTGTAGGGACAGGGAAAAAAGAGACCCAGTACTTC
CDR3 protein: CAWSVGTGKKETQYF

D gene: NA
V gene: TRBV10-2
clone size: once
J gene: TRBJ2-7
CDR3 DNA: TGCGCCAGCAGTGGTCCGGGTTCCTACGAGCAGTACTTC
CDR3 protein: CASSGPGSYEQYF